The present T cell receptor beta chain was sequenced within a study of regulatory T cells in long-lasting Graves disease. Stated time point: persistent/refractory GD, antithyroid drugs over 5 years with positive TRAb. PBMC RNA was the source of the TCR library. Arm-PCR of CDR3 regions with iRepertoire HTBI primers generated TCR beta libraries. TCRdb re-derived calls from the multiplex PCR reads in MiXCR, one entry per CDR3 protein. The data show about 400,000 distinct CDR3 sequences, less than 25% seen once. General observations from the study: Newly diagnosed patients shared 1,000 or so public clonotypes; persistent patients shared approximately 2,700.

The CDR3 consists of 18 residues. V was pared by 3 bases and J by 0 bases, with 10 bases of the junction left unmatched. Looked up from germline, CDR1 is SGHVS and CDR2 is FQNEAQ. This clonotype has just a few counts. Its antigen is undetermined. Specimen: peripheral blood mononuclear cells (PBMCs), collected when the disease was refractory, from a patient treated with antithyroid drugs. The chain joins TRBV7-8 to TRBJ2-4; 8 bases line up with TRBD1. This receptor was obtained from a female donor with Graves disease. This chain's CDR3 is CASSLAGTGSLAKNIQYF. CDR3 nucleotide sequence: TGTGCCAGCAGCTTGGCCGGGACAGGCAGTTTAGCCAAAAACATTCAGTACTTC.